The source of this T cell receptor beta chain is a study of early T cells in non-severe SARS-CoV-2 infection. Study-level background: Sequencing of bulk RNA from unsorted whole blood was done, without chain pairing. Study-wide points: Comparison of clonotypes with VDJdb favored anti-spike CD8 responses while missing private and CD4 specificities.

Attachment of unique molecular identifiers was made to individual cDNA molecules. Each CDR3 protein is one row after TCRdb ran MiXCR on the 5' RACE reads. The sample includes 65,000 to 80,000 distinct CDR3 sequences, 11% of them seen just once. Germline V CDR1 and CDR2: DFQATT, SNEGSKA (reference sequence). The length of the CDR3 is 12 residues. The ends were cut back, 4 bases at V and 3 bases at J, with 10 bases in the middle. Many counts were recorded for this clonotype. Its antigen is not known. The TCR comes from an adult who was a healthcare worker with PCR-confirmed SARS-CoV-2 infection or an uninfected control (not recorded which). The sample comprised whole blood. The rearrangement links TRBV20-1 to TRBJ2-7, with a possible D match to TRBD1 (6 bases). CDR3 sequence reads: CSAIWTDYEQYF. CDR3 nucleotide sequence: TGCAGTGCTATCTGGACAGACTACGAGCAGTACTTC.